A selection of T cell receptor beta chains follows, all from one sample in a study of beta chain features in type 1 diabetes. This table comes from immunoSEQ multiplex PCR, and its TCRdb copy is limited to in-frame clones, with some not included. The table records 600,000 or so clones, around 12% of them present only once. Sequenced: naive CD4+ T cells from blood. Source of these receptors: a man aged 25-45 years with type 1 diabetes. Both conserved end residues are part of each CDR3. The order of the fields is V gene, J gene, CDR3 protein.

v_gene: TRBV28; j_gene: TRBJ1-2; CDR3aa: CASSLGGGADGYTF
v_gene: TRBV7-6; j_gene: TRBJ2-7; CDR3aa: CASSFTGGEQYF
v_gene: TRBV2; j_gene: TRBJ1-1; CDR3aa: CASGTGVNTEAFF
v_gene: TRBV4-1; j_gene: TRBJ2-1; CDR3aa: CASSQVLAGVNEQFF
v_gene: TRBV10-3; j_gene: TRBJ2-2; CDR3aa: CAISLGTSPTGELFF
v_gene: TRBV2; j_gene: TRBJ2-7; CDR3aa: CASRSSYEQYF
v_gene: TRBV7-2; j_gene: TRBJ2-2; CDR3aa: CASSFTGTTNTGELFF
v_gene: TRBV9; j_gene: TRBJ1-2; CDR3aa: CASSVGPNNYGYTF
v_gene: TRBV5-8; j_gene: TRBJ1-6; CDR3aa: CASSLEGMINSPLHF
v_gene: TRBV7-2; j_gene: TRBJ1-5; CDR3aa: CASSLNSNQPQHF
v_gene: TRBV7-2; j_gene: TRBJ2-7; CDR3aa: CASSVRTAYEQYF
v_gene: TRBV4-2; j_gene: TRBJ2-4; CDR3aa: CASSQGPGNIQYF
v_gene: TRBV5-6; j_gene: TRBJ1-4; CDR3aa: CASSLGLASTNEKLFF
v_gene: TRBV20-1; j_gene: TRBJ1-2; CDR3aa: CSARVREDYTF
v_gene: TRBV7-2; j_gene: TRBJ1-6; CDR3aa: CASRRLRAGVNSPLHF
v_gene: TRBV5-4; j_gene: TRBJ1-2; CDR3aa: CASSLVPGTSYGYTF
v_gene: TRBV11-1; j_gene: TRBJ1-2; CDR3aa: CASSPGTGDSGYTF
v_gene: TRBV25-1; j_gene: TRBJ2-7; CDR3aa: CASSPAAAYEQYF
v_gene: TRBV15; j_gene: TRBJ2-5; CDR3aa: CATSRDTGEGETQYF
v_gene: TRBV5-1; j_gene: TRBJ2-1; CDR3aa: CASSPGTVGSYNEQFF
v_gene: TRBV6-6; j_gene: TRBJ2-3; CDR3aa: CASSYGDIADTQYF
v_gene: TRBV4-3; j_gene: TRBJ1-2; CDR3aa: CASSQDKYNYTF